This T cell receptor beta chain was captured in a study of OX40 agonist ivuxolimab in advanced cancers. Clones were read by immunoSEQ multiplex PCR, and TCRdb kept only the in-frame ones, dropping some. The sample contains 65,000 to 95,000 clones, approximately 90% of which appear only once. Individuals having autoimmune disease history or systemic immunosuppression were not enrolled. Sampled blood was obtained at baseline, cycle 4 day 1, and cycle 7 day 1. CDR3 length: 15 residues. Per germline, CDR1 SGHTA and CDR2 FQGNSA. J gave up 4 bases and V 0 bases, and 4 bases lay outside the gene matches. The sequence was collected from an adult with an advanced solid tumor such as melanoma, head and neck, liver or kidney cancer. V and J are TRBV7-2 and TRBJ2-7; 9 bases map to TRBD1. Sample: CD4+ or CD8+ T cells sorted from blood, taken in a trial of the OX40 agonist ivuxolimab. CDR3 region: CASSLARGQGYEQYF. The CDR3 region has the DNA TGTGCCAGCAGCTTAGCTCGGGGACAGGGATACGAGCAGTACTTC. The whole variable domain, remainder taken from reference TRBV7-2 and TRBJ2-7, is GAGVSQSPSNKVTEKGKDVELRCDPISGHTALYWYRQSLGQGLEFLIYFQGNSAPDKSGLPSDRFSAERTGGSVSTLTIQRTQQEDSAVYLCASSLARGQGYEQYFGPGTRLTVT.